Detailed here is one TCR beta chain. This specimen comes from a study of T cells in Graves' hyperthyroidism and ophthalmopathy. The source material, RNA transcripts, was used to amplify TCR beta CDR3 regions. During a first-round RT-PCR of the TCR CDR3, the HTBI primer set was used. TCRdb ran MiXCR on the multiplex PCR reads and lists one entry per CDR3 protein. Seen here are fewer than 350,000 distinct CDR3 sequences, roughly 20% observed once, and the top ten hold about 49%. Patients aged 18 to 65 had newly diagnosed hyperthyroidism that had lasted under 2 months. Germline V gene lookup returns CDR1 PRHDT and CDR2 FYEKMQ (reference sequence). V was trimmed by 2 bases and J by 10 bases, leaving 9 bases between them. This CDR3 region has 12 residues.

This receptor was taken from a woman between 45 and 60 years old with Graves' hyperthyroidism. The sequenced material came from blood. The gene calls are TRBV13 and TRBJ2-1; D possibly corresponds to TRBD2 (5 bases). The CDR3 spells CASSLPRGEQFF. CDR3 DNA: TGTGCCAGCAGCTTACCCCGGGGAGAGCAGTTCTTC.